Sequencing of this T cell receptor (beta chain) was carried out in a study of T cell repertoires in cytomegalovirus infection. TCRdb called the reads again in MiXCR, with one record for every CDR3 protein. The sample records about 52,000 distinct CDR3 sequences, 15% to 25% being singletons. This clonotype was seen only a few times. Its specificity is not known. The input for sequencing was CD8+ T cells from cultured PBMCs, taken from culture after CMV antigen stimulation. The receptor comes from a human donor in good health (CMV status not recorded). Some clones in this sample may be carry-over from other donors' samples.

The CDR3 DNA reads as TGTGCCAGTAGTATCGGGGACAGGGGAATCTCTGAAGCTTTCTTT. Its translation is CASSIGDRGISEAFF. The chain joins TRBV19 to TRBJ1-1; TRBD1 agrees at 10 bases. CDR1 and CDR2 from the germline V gene are LNHDA and SQIVND (reference sequence). V lost 3 bases, J lost 6 bases, and 7 bases stayed unmatched. The CDR3 contains 15 residues.